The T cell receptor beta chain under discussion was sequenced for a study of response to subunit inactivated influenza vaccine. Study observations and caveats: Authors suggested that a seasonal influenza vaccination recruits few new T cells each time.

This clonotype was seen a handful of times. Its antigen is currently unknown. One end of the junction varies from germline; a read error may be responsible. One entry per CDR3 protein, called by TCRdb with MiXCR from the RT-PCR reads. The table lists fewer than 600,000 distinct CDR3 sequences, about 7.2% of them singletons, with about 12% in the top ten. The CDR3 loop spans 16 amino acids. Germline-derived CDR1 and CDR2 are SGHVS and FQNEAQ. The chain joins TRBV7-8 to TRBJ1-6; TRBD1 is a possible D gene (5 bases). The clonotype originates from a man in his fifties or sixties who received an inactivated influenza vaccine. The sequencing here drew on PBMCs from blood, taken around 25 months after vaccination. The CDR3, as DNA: TGTGCCAGCACCTTAGGGGTATGGGGGTTCGAGTCACCCCTCCACTTT. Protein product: CASTLGVWGFESPLHF.